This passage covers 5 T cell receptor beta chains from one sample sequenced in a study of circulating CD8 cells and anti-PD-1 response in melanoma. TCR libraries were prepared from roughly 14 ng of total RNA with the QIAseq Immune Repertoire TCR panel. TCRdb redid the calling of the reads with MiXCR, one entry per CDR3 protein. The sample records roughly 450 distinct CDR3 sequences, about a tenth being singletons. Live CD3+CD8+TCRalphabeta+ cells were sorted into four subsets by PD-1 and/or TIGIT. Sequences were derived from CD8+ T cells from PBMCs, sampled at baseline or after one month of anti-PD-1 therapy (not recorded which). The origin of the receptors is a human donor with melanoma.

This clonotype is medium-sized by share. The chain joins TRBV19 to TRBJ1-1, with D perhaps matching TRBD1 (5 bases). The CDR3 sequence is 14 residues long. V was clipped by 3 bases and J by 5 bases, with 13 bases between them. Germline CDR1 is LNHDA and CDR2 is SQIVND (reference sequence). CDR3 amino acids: CASSMMGLGTEAFF. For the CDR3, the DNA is TGTGCCAGTAGTATGATGGGGCTCGGAACTGAAGCTTTCTTT.

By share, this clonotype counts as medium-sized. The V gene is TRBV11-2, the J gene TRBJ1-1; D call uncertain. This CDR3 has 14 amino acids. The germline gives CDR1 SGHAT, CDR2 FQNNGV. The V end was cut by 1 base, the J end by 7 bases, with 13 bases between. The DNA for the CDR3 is TGTGCCAGCAGCTTAGTGGCGTCGGGCATTGAAGCTTTCTTT. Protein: CASSLVASGIEAFF.

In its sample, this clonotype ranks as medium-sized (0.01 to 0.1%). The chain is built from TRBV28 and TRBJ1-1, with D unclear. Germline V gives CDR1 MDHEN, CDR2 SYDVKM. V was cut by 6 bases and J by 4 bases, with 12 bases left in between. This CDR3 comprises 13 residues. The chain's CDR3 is CASSGLESTEAFF. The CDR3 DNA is TGTGCCAGCAGCGGACTGGAGAGCACTGAAGCTTTCTTT.

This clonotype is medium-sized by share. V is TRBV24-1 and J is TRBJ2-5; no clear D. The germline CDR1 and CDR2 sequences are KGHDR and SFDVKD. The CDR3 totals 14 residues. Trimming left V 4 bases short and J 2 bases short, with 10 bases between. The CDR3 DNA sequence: TGTGCCACCAGTGACCATGGACCACAAGAGACCCAGTACTTC. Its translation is CATSDHGPQETQYF.

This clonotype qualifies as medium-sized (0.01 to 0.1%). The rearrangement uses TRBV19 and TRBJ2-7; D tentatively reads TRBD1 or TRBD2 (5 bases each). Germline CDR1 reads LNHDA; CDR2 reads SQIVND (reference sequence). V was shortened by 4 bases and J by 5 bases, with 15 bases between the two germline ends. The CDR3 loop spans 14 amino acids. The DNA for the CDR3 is TGTGCCAGTAGTACCGAGAGGGGATCGGACGAGCAGTACTTC. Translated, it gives CASSTERGSDEQYF.